This T cell receptor beta chain was sequenced in a study of blood T cell repertoires in COVID-19. The assay was immunoSEQ multiplex PCR, and TCRdb's table has in-frame clones only and misses some. The sample lists 150,000 to 200,000 clones, about four fifths occurring once. Looked up from germline, CDR1 is KGHSH and CDR2 is LQKENI. V lost 1 base, J lost 6 bases, and 6 bases stayed unmatched. The CDR3 sequence is 15 residues long. The clonotype was recovered from a human donor with acute or convalescent COVID-19. The donor label of this sample is uncertain. This chain joins TRBV18 and TRBJ2-3, with 8 bases that match TRBD1. The material sequenced was peripheral blood. CDR3 sequence reads: CASSPLTGGQDTQYF. Here the CDR3 DNA reads TGTGCCAGCTCACCACTCACAGGGGGTCAGGATACGCAGTATTTT. Complete variable domain (other parts from reference TRBV18 and TRBJ2-3): NAGVMQNPRHLVRRRGQEARLRCSPMKGHSHVYWYRQLPEEGLKFMVYLQKENIIDESGMPKERFSAEFPKEGPSILRIQQVVRGDSAAYFCASSPLTGGQDTQYFGPGTRLTVL.